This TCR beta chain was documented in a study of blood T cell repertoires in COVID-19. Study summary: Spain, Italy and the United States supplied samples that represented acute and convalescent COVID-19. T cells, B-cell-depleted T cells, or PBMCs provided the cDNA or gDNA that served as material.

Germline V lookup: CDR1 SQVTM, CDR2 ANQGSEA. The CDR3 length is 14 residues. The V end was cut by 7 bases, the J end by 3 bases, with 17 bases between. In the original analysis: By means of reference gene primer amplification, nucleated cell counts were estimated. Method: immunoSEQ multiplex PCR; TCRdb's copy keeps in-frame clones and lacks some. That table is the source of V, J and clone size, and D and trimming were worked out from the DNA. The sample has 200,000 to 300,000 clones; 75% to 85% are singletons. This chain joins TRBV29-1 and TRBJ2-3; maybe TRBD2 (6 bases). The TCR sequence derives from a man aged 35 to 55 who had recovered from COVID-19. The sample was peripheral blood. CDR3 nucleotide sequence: TGCAGCGCATATTCCGGGACTGCAACAGATACGCAGTATTTT. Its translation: CSAYSGTATDTQYF.